This record looks at one TCR beta chain sequence and its context. Its specificity is not known. These data belong to a study of T cell responses to AZD1222 COVID-19 vaccine. The wider study: The analysis combined second doses at about 4 or about 12 weeks.

Study observations and caveats: Spike was spanned by vaccine-associated CD4 TCRs, which were dominant at 160-218 and 743-854. Mostly white British, mostly female donors; authors suggested clonal diversity may be underestimated.

Sequenced by immunoSEQ multiplex PCR; TCRdb stores in-frame clones only, minus some. This table has under 200,000 clones, around nine tenths appearing once. Trimming cost V 4 bases and J 4 bases, with 14 bases left between them. The CDR3 consists of 15 residues. Per the germline V gene, CDR1 is MNHEY and CDR2 is SMNVEV (reference sequence). Sequenced here: peripheral blood, sampled on day 0 of AZD1222 vaccination. The chain is built from TRBV27 and TRBJ1-5; D may be TRBD1 (6 bases). This clonotype was obtained from an adult in good health. The DNA of the CDR3 is TGTGCCAGCAGTTCGACGACAGGCCTGAATCAGCCCCAGCATTTT. Its protein is CASSSTTGLNQPQHF.